This T cell receptor (beta chain) was identified in a study of shared T cell receptors in the human thymus. A few counts support this clone. Here immunoSEQ multiplex PCR was the method, and the copy in TCRdb shows in-frame clones only, minus some. Of roughly 560,000 clones in the sample, more than 75% were seen once. These same data were also listed under a study on human thymus T cells. As reported in that work: Healthy Finnish infants undergoing corrective surgery for congenital heart defects were used as donors. Surgeons resected thymus tissue during corrective heart surgery. Thymic repertoires overlap heavily among unrelated individuals, related research has reported.

Sequencing input: thymocytes. The receptor was derived from a boy younger than two with a congenital heart defect.

CDR3 sequence reads: CASSGRFPGMDTEAFF. The CDR3 nucleotides are TGTGCCAGCAGCGGCAGGTTCCCGGGAATGGACACTGAAGCTTTCTTT. This rearrangement joins TRBV6-4 to TRBJ1-1; D uncertain. This CDR3 spans 16 amino acids. The ends were cut back, 6 bases at V and 3 bases at J, with 20 bases in the middle. Germline assignment: CDR1 MRHNA and CDR2 SNTAGT.